These 22 T cell receptor beta chains were all obtained from the same sample, sequenced in a study of T-cell reconstitution after alpha-beta-depleted transplantation in children. Unique molecular identifiers tagged the TCRbeta library. TCRdb analysed the PCR reads with MiXCR anew, one entry per CDR3 protein. The table shows under 450,000 distinct CDR3 sequences, with 15% to 20% occurring only once. The sequenced sample was PBMCs, mostly from graft donor cells, obtained 360 days after TCRalphabeta/CD19-depleted stem cell transplant. These receptors all stem from a boy under three years old who had a stem cell transplant for Wiskott-Aldrich syndrome, so the T cells may come from the graft donor.

The chain links TRBV29-1 to TRBJ2-7; 8 bases align to TRBD1. Germline assignment: CDR1 SQVTM and CDR2 ANQGSEA. The CDR3 is 16 amino acids. With 6 bases clipped from V and 3 bases from J, the junction kept 16 bases outside the gene matches. The CDR3 nucleotides are TGCAGCGTCGCTCCCTTTGACACGACAGGGGTCTACGAGCAGTACTTC. Translating it yields CSVAPFDTTGVYEQYF.

This clonotype was counted a few times. The J gene is TRBJ2-3, the V gene TRBV10-3, with 10 bases aligning to TRBD2. The CDR3 runs 14 residues. J lost 4 bases, V lost 3 bases, and 1 base had no gene match. CDR1 ENHRY and CDR2 SYGVKD come from the germline V gene. CDR3: CAISELAGSDTQYF. Written as DNA, the CDR3 is TGTGCCATCAGTGAACTAGCGGGATCAGATACGCAGTATTTT.

This clonotype occurred a few times. V and J are TRBV25-1 and TRBJ1-6; tentatively, D is TRBD1 (5 bases). The germline gives CDR1 MGHDK, CDR2 SYGVNS. The V end was cut by 1 base, the J end by 10 bases, with 14 bases between. The CDR3 spans 15 residues. CDR3 sequence: CASSEFGTPTSPLHF. The CDR3 bases are TGTGCCAGCAGTGAATTCGGGACCCCTACCTCACCCCTCCACTTT.

The rearrangement links TRBV5-1 to TRBJ2-5, with 14 nucleotides matching TRBD2. The CDR3 spans 17 residues. With V trimmed by 2 bases and J by 5 bases, 8 bases remained unmatched. The V gene's germline CDR1 is SGHRS and CDR2 YFSETQ. The CDR3 is CASSFPGLAGGRETQYF. The CDR3, as DNA: TGCGCCAGCAGCTTCCCTGGACTAGCGGGAGGCCGGGAGACCCAGTACTTC.

This sequence joins TRBV15 and TRBJ1-6; D is unresolved. V gave up 4 bases and J gave up 10 bases, with 11 bases separating them. Germline CDR1 is LNHNV and CDR2 is YYDKDF (reference sequence). This CDR3 comprises 13 residues. Here the CDR3 DNA reads TGTGCCACCAGCACGGTCCAACGCTCACCCCTCCACTTT. It translates to CATSTVQRSPLHF.

The gene calls are TRBV7-2 and TRBJ2-6, with 7 bases identical to TRBD1. CDR1 is SGHTA, CDR2 FQGNSA, per germline. V gave up 4 bases and J gave up 0 bases; unmatched junction bases: 6. The CDR3 spans 17 residues. This CDR3 is CASSSDRFHSGANVLTF. In DNA, the CDR3 is TGTGCCAGCAGCTCGGACAGGTTCCACTCTGGGGCCAACGTCCTGACTTTC. Supplemented by reference TRBV7-2 and TRBJ2-6, the full variable domain reads GAGVSQSPSNKVTEKGKDVELRCDPISGHTALYWYRQSLGQGLEFLIYFQGNSAPDKSGLPSDRFSAERTGGSVSTLTIQRTQQEDSAVYLCASSSDRFHSGANVLTFGAGSRLTVL.

Only a few counts were recorded for this clonotype. V usage is TRBV9 and J usage is TRBJ2-5; D unclear. This CDR3 is 14 amino acids long. The V gene lost 0 bases and the J gene lost 0 bases, with 6 bases spanning the gap. Germline CDR1 reads SGDLS; CDR2 reads YYNGEE. For the CDR3, the DNA is TGTGCCAGCAGCGTAGGGAGTTACCAAGAGACCCAGTACTTC. It yields the protein CASSVGSYQETQYF.

The V and J genes are TRBV5-1 and TRBJ2-2; D remains ambiguous. Germline lookup yields CDR1 SGHRS and CDR2 YFSETQ. The CDR3 runs 15 residues. Trimming left V 2 bases short and J 1 base short, with 9 bases between. The CDR3 region has the DNA TGCGCCAGCAGCTTAGACCTGCTGAACACCGGGGAGCTGTTTTTT. This encodes CASSLDLLNTGELFF. Together with reference TRBV5-1 and TRBJ2-2, the CDR3 gives the full variable domain: KAGVTQTPRYLIKTRGQQVTLSCSPISGHRSVSWYQQTPGQGLQFLFEYFSETQRNKGNFPGRFSGRQFSNSRSEMNVSTLELGDSALYLCASSLDLLNTGELFFGEGSRLTVL.

This clonotype was observed a few times. This chain connects TRBV10-3 to TRBJ2-1; D is perhaps TRBD1 or TRBD2 (5 bases each). The CDR3 loop spans 15 amino acids. The germline V and J ends were trimmed by 4 bases and 1 base, with 11 bases remaining between them. The germline gives CDR1 ENHRY, CDR2 SYGVKD. The CDR3 DNA follows: TGTGCCATCAGTGCCGGGGCAGGATCCTACAATGAGCAGTTCTTC. Translation: CAISAGAGSYNEQFF.

This clonotype has at least ten counts. CDR3 nucleotide sequence: TGCGCCAGCAGCTTCACCGGGACAGGGGGCTACACTGAAGCTTTCTTT. Translated: CASSFTGTGGYTEAFF. This chain links TRBV5-1 with TRBJ1-1, with 12 nucleotides matching TRBD1. CDR3 length: 16 residues. The germline V gene encodes CDR1 SGHRS and CDR2 YFSETQ. Losses at the gene ends were 2 bases for V and 3 bases for J; bases not matched to a gene: 5.

This clonotype showed up many times. This chain links TRBV7-9 with TRBJ1-4; the match to TRBD1 covers 10 bases. CDR1 is SEHNR, CDR2 FQNEAQ, per germline (reference sequence). CDR3 length equals 15 residues. Losses at the gene ends were 6 bases for V and 6 bases for J; bases not matched to a gene: 7. The CDR3 protein is CASSLDRGRYEKLFF. CDR3 DNA: TGTGCCAGCAGTCTTGACAGGGGGCGCTATGAAAAACTGTTTTTT.

The gene calls are TRBV13 and TRBJ1-1, with 10 bases that match TRBD1. The trim removed 5 bases at V and 0 bases at J, leaving 6 bases unmatched. The CDR3 sequence is 16 residues long. Looked up from germline, CDR1 is PRHDT and CDR2 is FYEKMQ (reference sequence). CDR3 DNA sequence: TGTGCCAGCAGCGATGCCGGGACAGGGGTGAACACTGAAGCTTTCTTT. Amino acids: CASSDAGTGVNTEAFF.

The V gene is TRBV20-1, the J gene TRBJ2-5; D may be TRBD1 or TRBD2 (5 bases each). Germline CDR1 and CDR2: DFQATT and SNEGSKA (reference sequence). This CDR3 has 15 amino acids. With 5 bases removed from V and 0 bases from J, the gap between germline ends came to 16 bases. This CDR3 is CSAPTRGWYQETQYF. CDR3 sequence (DNA): TGCAGTGCTCCTACGAGGGGCTGGTACCAAGAGACCCAGTACTTC.

Only a few counts were recorded for this clonotype. The chain carries TRBV5-6 and TRBJ2-3, with D unresolved. The CDR3 is 14 residues long. Germline-derived CDR1 and CDR2 are SGHDT and YYEEEE. V lost 2 bases and J lost 2, with 9 bases in between. CDR3 DNA sequence: TGTGCCAGCAGCTTTTTCAGAGTCACAGATACGCAGTATTTT. Protein: CASSFFRVTDTQYF.

In the case of this clonotype: A much bigger clone sits one base away, suggesting this may be a read error. In DNA form, the CDR3 reads TGTGCCAGCAGCCAGGACTTCCCCTCCTACGAGCAGTACTTC. Its protein product is CASSQDFPSYEQYF. The chain employs TRBV7-9 and TRBJ2-7, with TRBD2 as a possible D gene (5 bases). V lost 5 bases to trimming and J lost 0 bases, with 11 bases between them. The CDR3 consists of 14 residues. Germline CDR1 and CDR2: SEHNR and FQNEAQ (reference sequence).

The chain links TRBV9 to TRBJ2-1; unclear D gene. The V gene's germline CDR1 is SGDLS and CDR2 YYNGEE. This CDR3 has 11 residues. The V gene lost 3 bases and the J gene lost 5 bases, with 3 bases spanning the gap. CDR3 region: CASSADNEQFF. The CDR3 DNA is TGTGCCAGCAGCGCTGACAATGAGCAGTTCTTC.

The V gene is TRBV3-1, the J gene TRBJ2-2, with 10 nucleotides matching TRBD2. V lost 3 bases and J lost 5; bases outside the gene matches: 3. CDR1 is LGHDT, CDR2 YNNKEL, per germline (reference sequence). CDR3 size: 15 residues. CDR3 loop: CASSHTSGKTGELFF. The CDR3 nucleotides are TGTGCCAGCAGCCACACTAGCGGGAAAACCGGGGAGCTGTTTTTT.

This clonotype showed up just a few times. V is TRBV20-1 and J is TRBJ2-7; 8 bases map to TRBD1. The CDR3 is made up of 17 amino acids. The ends lost 0 bases at V and 1 base at J; junction bases unmatched: 11. Germline V gives CDR1 DFQATT, CDR2 SNEGSKA (reference sequence). DNA of the CDR3: TGCAGTGCTAGAGATTGGATCGACAGGGGAGTTTCCTACGAGCAGTACTTC. As protein: CSARDWIDRGVSYEQYF.

J is TRBJ2-3 and V is TRBV7-2; 8 nucleotides line up with TRBD2. Germline V gives CDR1 SGHTA, CDR2 FQGNSA. Trimming at V came to 0 bases and at J to 0 bases, leaving 8 bases not matched to a gene. This CDR3 is built from 18 residues. CDR3: CASSLATGGPSSTDTQYF. CDR3 bases: TGTGCCAGCAGCTTAGCGACGGGAGGGCCATCGAGCACAGATACGCAGTATTTT.

The chain employs TRBV5-1 and TRBJ2-7, with TRBD2 identical over 11 bases. This CDR3 is 15 amino acids long. From germline, CDR1 is SGHRS and CDR2 YFSETQ. V trimming: 0 bases; J trimming: 3 bases; junction bases outside the gene matches: 2. The CDR3 spells CASSLVLAGDYEQYF. In DNA, the CDR3 is TGCGCCAGCAGCTTGGTACTAGCGGGGGACTACGAGCAGTACTTC.

CDR3 bases: TGTGCCAGCACTGGCTTCACCGGGGAGCTGTTTTTT. Translated: CASTGFTGELFF. The J gene is TRBJ2-2, the V gene TRBV2; D uncertain. V was pared by 7 bases and J by 4 bases, with 7 bases between. The CDR3 consists of 12 residues. The germline gives CDR1 SNHLY, CDR2 FYNNEI.

This clonotype was recorded a few times. The rearrangement uses TRBV7-9 and TRBJ2-1, with D tentatively TRBD2 (6 bases). The length of the CDR3 is 14 residues. CDR1 is SEHNR and CDR2 is FQNEAQ in the germline V gene (reference sequence). Deletions cut 3 bases from V and 8 bases from J, with 14 bases between. CDR3 sequence (DNA): TGTGCCAGCAGCTTTTTCTCTAGCGAGCATGAGCAGTTCTTC. Amino acid sequence: CASSFFSSEHEQFF.